This T cell receptor beta chain was documented in a study of cytomegalovirus exposure and HLA in healthy donors. On the study more broadly: Some 85 million unique TCRs from HLA-typed donors were held in an early data release.

About this clone: The antigen is unknown.

Study-level findings and limits: The productive fraction for most TCR beta V segments was about 87% or about 30% in an earlier analysis. CMV serostatus was the sole immune exposure information available.

A multiplex PCR was run with 60 Vbeta primers and 13 Jbeta primers. The method was immunoSEQ multiplex PCR; TCRdb's version includes in-frame clones alone and lacks a portion of them. Of some 110,000 clones in the sample, around 80% were seen once. Germline V lookup: CDR1 MNHEY, CDR2 SMNVEV (reference sequence). J gave up 1 base and V 5 bases, and 4 bases lay outside the gene matches. The CDR3 is 15 residues long. Sequenced sample: PBMCs. J is TRBJ1-1 and V is TRBV27, with TRBD1 matching over 10 bases. This TCR derives from a woman aged 50 to 60 in good health and CMV-seropositive. Here the CDR3 reads CASSPRTGGNTEAFF. The CDR3 nucleotides read TGTGCCAGCAGTCCCCGGACAGGGGGGAACACTGAAGCTTTCTTT.